Below, 5 T cell receptor beta chains from the same sample are listed, as sequenced in a study of shared clonotypes between healthy human individuals (dated by TCRdb to between 2020 and 2021). Library generation was performed with the immunoSEQ multiplex PCR assay. The immuneACCESS repertoire file appears here via TCRdb, limited to in-frame rearrangements. These files lack a portion of the clones; in checked studies, under half of the deficit traces to unresolved V genes, and the cause of the others is not known. The sample profile shows approximately 740,000 clones; 80% to 95% of them were found once. The ten largest clones add up to 24% of the sample. CD8 naive samples were obtained by positive selection for CCR7 among CD45RO-negative cells, yielding a CD45RA+CCR7+ population from which TemRA cells were excluded. Sequenced: naive CD8+ T cells sorted from blood. This specimen's cell subset or site label, per the study, means: CD45RA+CCR7+. Source of these receptors: a young man in good health.

The chain employs TRBV28 and TRBJ1-4, with 7 positions matching TRBD1. V trimming: 3 bases; J trimming: 5 bases; junction bases outside the gene matches: 3. CDR1 is MDHEN and CDR2 is SYDVKM in the germline V gene. The CDR3 covers 14 residues. The CDR3 DNA is TGTGCCAGCAGTTTCGGACAGGAGAATGAAAAACTGTTTTTT. Translating it yields CASSFGQENEKLFF. The full variable domain, with the rest looked up from reference TRBV28 and TRBJ1-4, is DVKVTQSSRYLVKRTGEKVFLECVQDMDHENMFWYRQDPGLGLRLIYFSYDVKMKEKGDIPEGYSVSREKKERFSLILESASTNQTSMYLCASSFGQENEKLFFGSGTQLSVL.

This chain links TRBV28 with TRBJ1-5; 8 bases agree with TRBD1. Germline V gives CDR1 MDHEN, CDR2 SYDVKM. The CDR3 is 17 residues long. V gave up 6 bases and J gave up 5 bases; unmatched junction bases: 15. Here the CDR3 DNA reads TGTGCCAGCAGGCTCGAACCCTGGACAGGGCCTGATCAGCCCCAGCATTTT. Amino acid sequence: CASRLEPWTGPDQPQHF. The whole variable domain, remainder taken from reference TRBV28 and TRBJ1-5, is DVKVTQSSRYLVKRTGEKVFLECVQDMDHENMFWYRQDPGLGLRLIYFSYDVKMKEKGDIPEGYSVSREKKERFSLILESASTNQTSMYLCASRLEPWTGPDQPQHFGDGTRLSIL.

This chain connects TRBV19 to TRBJ2-3; TRBD2 agrees at 13 bases. The germline gives CDR1 LNHDA, CDR2 SQIVND (reference sequence). The CDR3 consists of 17 residues. Trimming removed 5 bases from V and 0 bases from J; junction bases left unmatched: 5. The CDR3 bases are TGTGCCAGTAGTCCAGGACTAGCGGGAGCTAGCACAGATACGCAGTATTTT. This translates into CASSPGLAGASTDTQYF.

V gene TRBV9 combines with J gene TRBJ2-7; 7 positions agree with TRBD2. The CDR3 is made up of 13 amino acids. The V gene's germline CDR1 is SGDLS and CDR2 YYNGEE. Losses at the gene ends were 4 bases for V and 3 bases for J; bases not matched to a gene: 4. CDR3 in amino acids: CASSIRDYYEQYF. CDR3 nucleotides: TGTGCCAGCAGCATCCGGGACTACTACGAGCAGTACTTC.

This CDR3 is CASSFGGGTDTQYF. As DNA, the CDR3 is TGTGCCAGCAGCTTCGGGGGAGGGACAGATACGCAGTATTTT. The chain combines TRBV13 with TRBJ2-3; TRBD2 aligns across 7 bases. V was clipped by 3 bases and J by 3 bases; unmatched bases: 3. The CDR3 runs to 14 residues. Germline lookup yields CDR1 PRHDT and CDR2 FYEKMQ (reference sequence). The full variable domain, rest sourced from reference TRBV13 and TRBJ2-3, is AAGVIQSPRHLIKEKRETATLKCYPIPRHDTVYWYQQGPGQDPQFLISFYEKMQSDKGSIPDRFSAQQFSDYHSELNMSSLELGDSALYFCASSFGGGTDTQYFGPGTRLTVL.